What follows are 17 T cell receptor beta chains derived from one specimen sequenced in a study of blood T cell repertoires in COVID-19. Method: immunoSEQ multiplex PCR; TCRdb's copy keeps in-frame clones and lacks some. The data show approximately 430,000 clones, with 80% to 90% seen just once and under 1.5% held by the top ten. Sequencing input: peripheral blood. The receptors originated from a woman in her 30s with active or convalescent COVID-19.

This clone was seen just once. The genes are TRBV10-3 and TRBJ1-5; 9 nucleotides match TRBD1. The CDR3 loop spans 14 amino acids. V gave up 2 bases and J gave up 8 bases; unmatched junction bases: 4. CDR1 and CDR2 (germline): ENHRY, SYGVKD. In DNA, the CDR3 is TGTGCCATCAGTGAGACAGGGGGCGCGGAGCCCCAGCATTTT. Translating it yields CAISETGGAEPQHF.

The table lists this clone with many counts. V usage is TRBV5-1 and J usage is TRBJ1-3; 8 nucleotides align to TRBD1. From germline, CDR1 is SGHRS and CDR2 YFSETQ. CDR3 length: 15 amino acids. The J segment lost 2 bases and the V segment lost 1 base, leaving 2 bases of the junction unmatched. CDR3 sequence: CASSLMTGAGNTIYF. The CDR3, as DNA: TGCGCCAGCAGCTTGATGACAGGGGCTGGAAACACCATATATTTT.

A remark on this clone: Additional DNA sequences in this sample encode the identical CDR3. This sequence joins TRBV18 and TRBJ2-7; 11 bases map to TRBD2. Per germline, CDR1 KGHSH and CDR2 LQKENI. CDR3 length: 15 amino acids. J lost 2 bases, V lost 0 bases, and 0 bases had no gene match. The CDR3: CASSPPTSGTYEQYF. The CDR3 DNA follows: TGTGCCAGCTCACCACCGACTAGCGGGACCTACGAGCAGTACTTC.

J is TRBJ2-7 and V is TRBV11-2; D uncertain. This CDR3 contains 14 residues. V lost 3 bases and J 2 bases, leaving 11 bases between the germline ends. Germline V gene data show CDR1 as SGHAT and CDR2 as FQNNGV. The CDR3 is CASSFSSSTYEQYF. Here the CDR3 DNA reads TGTGCCAGCAGCTTTTCCAGTTCGACCTACGAGCAGTACTTC.

This clone was detected only once. The chain couples TRBV30 to TRBJ1-2, with D unclear. The ends were cut back, 0 bases at V and 4 bases at J, with 12 bases in the middle. The CDR3 runs 14 residues. CDR1 is GTSNPN and CDR2 is SVGIG in the germline V gene (reference sequence). The CDR3 DNA reads as TGTGCCTGGAGTGTACTGGGCAAGAGCTATGGCTACACCTTC. Translating it yields CAWSVLGKSYGYTF.

The rearrangement uses TRBV5-4 and TRBJ1-2, with D perhaps matching TRBD1 (6 bases). The length of the CDR3 is 13 residues. The V gene's germline CDR1 is SGHNT and CDR2 YYREEE (reference sequence). V gave up 4 bases and J gave up 8 bases, with 15 bases separating them. CDR3 sequence reads: CASSPPGVRGYTF. CDR3 DNA sequence: TGTGCCAGCAGCCCCCCAGGGGTTCGAGGCTACACCTTC.

The chain carries TRBV10-3 and TRBJ2-3, with 7 bases aligning to TRBD2. Germline assignment: CDR1 ENHRY and CDR2 SYGVKD. The CDR3 is made up of 16 amino acids. V lost 6 bases and J lost 6; bases outside the gene matches: 15. CDR3 sequence: CAISSPGSGDVDTQYF. The CDR3 DNA follows: TGTGCCATCAGCTCCCCCGGAAGCGGGGATGTGGATACGCAGTATTTT.

This clone occurred once. The rearrangement links TRBV18 to TRBJ1-5; 9 bases agree with TRBD1. The ends lost 0 bases at V and 0 bases at J; junction bases unmatched: 3. Per germline, CDR1 KGHSH and CDR2 LQKENI. The CDR3 length is 17 residues. CDR3 protein: CASSPPGQGLSNQPQHF. The CDR3 nucleotides are TGTGCCAGCTCACCACCGGGACAGGGCCTTAGCAATCAGCCCCAGCATTTT.

V and J are TRBV12-2 and TRBJ1-1; TRBD1, the D gene given by the table, was not confirmed from the DNA. TRBV12-2 is shown as a pseudogene. This CDR3 is 18 amino acids long. The CDR3 here is CASRLETGTGGQNTEAFF. The CDR3 coding sequence is TGTGCAAGTCGCTTAGAGACCGGGACAGGGGGCCAGAACACTGAAGCTTTCTTT.

This clone was observed a handful of times. The rearrangement uses TRBV19 and TRBJ1-1, with D possibly matching TRBD1 (6 bases). Germline CDR1 is LNHDA and CDR2 is SQIVND (reference sequence). Trimming removed 2 bases from V and 1 base from J, with 14 bases in between. The CDR3 consists of 16 residues. The CDR3: CASSIWGRGWNTEAFF. The CDR3 DNA sequence: TGTGCCAGTAGTATATGGGGCAGGGGTTGGAACACTGAAGCTTTCTTT.

The V and J genes are TRBV7-6 and TRBJ2-1; D perhaps matches TRBD2 (6 bases). CDR1 and CDR2 from the germline V gene are SGHVS and FNYEAQ. Deletions cut 1 base from V and 7 bases from J, with 14 bases between. The CDR3 is 15 residues long. In DNA, the CDR3 is TGTGCCAGCAGCTTAGTTGTCCGGGGGATGAATGAGCAGTTCTTC. Amino acid sequence: CASSLVVRGMNEQFF.

This chain links TRBV19 with TRBJ1-2; D is perhaps TRBD1 (6 bases). Trimming took 5 bases from V and 4 from J, leaving 14 bases between them. CDR1 is LNHDA and CDR2 is SQIVND in the germline V gene (reference sequence). This CDR3 spans 14 amino acids. The DNA for the CDR3 is TGTGCCAGTAGTTGGACAGTCGCGGCCTATGGCTACACCTTC. Translation: CASSWTVAAYGYTF.

This clone was seen a single time. The V and J genes are TRBV2 and TRBJ1-1; 9 bases match TRBD1. This CDR3 has 13 amino acids. Germline V gene sequence: CDR1 SNHLY, CDR2 FYNNEI. V gave up 10 bases and J gave up 6 bases; unmatched junction bases: 9. The DNA of the CDR3 is TGTGCCACCTGGTTGGGGGACAGGGCTGAAGCTTTCTTT. Translating it yields CATWLGDRAEAFF.

The chain couples TRBV4-1 to TRBJ2-2, with 8 bases matching TRBD1. The CDR3 covers 17 residues. Germline V gene data show CDR1 as MGHRA and CDR2 as YSYEKL. J lost 5 bases, V lost 3 bases, and 11 bases had no gene match. The CDR3 loop reads CASSHWGGQGVTGELFF. Written as DNA, the CDR3 is TGCGCCAGCAGCCACTGGGGAGGACAGGGTGTGACCGGGGAGCTGTTTTTT.

The rearrangement links TRBV5-6 to TRBJ1-3; no firm D call. The CDR3 contains 14 residues. The V end lost 4 bases, the J end lost 0 bases, and 8 bases lay between the germline ends. The germline V gene encodes CDR1 SGHDT and CDR2 YYEEEE. DNA for the CDR3: TGTGCCAGCAGCGCGGGCCTCTCTGGAAACACCATATATTTT. Protein: CASSAGLSGNTIYF.

This clone was detected only a few times. In nucleotides, the CDR3 is TGCGCCAGCAGCCAAGAATGGGGAGCCACTGAAGCTTTCTTT. Translating it yields CASSQEWGATEAFF. The chain combines TRBV4-1 with TRBJ1-1; no clear D. V was shortened by 0 bases and J by 4 bases, with 9 bases between the two germline ends. CDR1 is MGHRA and CDR2 is YSYEKL in the germline V gene. The CDR3 is 14 residues long.

This clone is a singleton in its sample. This chain links TRBV5-1 with TRBJ1-6, with a tentative D call TRBD1 (5 bases). From germline, CDR1 is SGHRS and CDR2 YFSETQ. Trimming stripped 2 bases from V and 7 bases from J, with 10 bases between. This CDR3 is built from 14 residues. This CDR3 reads CASSFGPGNSPLHF. DNA for the CDR3: TGCGCCAGCAGCTTTGGCCCAGGGAATTCACCCCTCCACTTT.